Described below is a single TCR beta chain sequence and its context. The sample originates from a study of blood T cell repertoires in COVID-19. Study background: PBMCs, B-cell-depleted T cells, or T cells were the source of the cDNA or gDNA that made up the material.

Germline V lookup: CDR1 SGHRS, CDR2 YFSETQ. The V gene lost 0 bases and the J gene lost 8 bases, with 15 bases spanning the gap. The CDR3 runs to 15 residues. Method: immunoSEQ multiplex PCR; TCRdb's copy keeps in-frame clones and lacks some. This sample carries a few hundred thousand clones, 70% to 90% of them seen once, and the ten largest clones take approximately 1.2%. The V gene is TRBV5-1, the J gene TRBJ2-1, with TRBD2 as a possible D gene (6 bases). This TCR was recovered from a man aged 40-55 years with acute or convalescent COVID-19. Sequencing was carried out using peripheral blood. This CDR3 is CASSLAAGSRDEQFF. The DNA of the CDR3 is TGCGCCAGCAGCTTGGCGGCGGGGAGTAGGGATGAGCAGTTCTTC.